Sequencing of this T cell receptor (beta chain) was carried out in a study of T cells expressing NK-cell markers. The wider study: HCMV serostatus: most of the eight sequenced donors positive, one negative.

Notes on the study in general: HCMV specificity of the expanded NKG2C+ T cell clones was not established. Dominant NKG2C+ clonotype frequencies of about 1.0-8% of CD8+ T cells were measured in over five donors.

Germline CDR1 is MNHEY and CDR2 is SVGAGI. The CDR3 runs 15 residues. A remark on this clonotype: The antigen remains unidentified.

TCRdb derives one entry per CDR3 protein from the 5' RACE reads, leaving out DNA. Its clone listing holds 300,000 or so distinct CDR3 sequences. The sample was blood T cells: a sorted CD56 or NKG2C T cell subset, CD4+ or CD8+ T cells, or bulk PBMC T cells (not recorded which). This receptor was identified in a woman between 18 and 75 years old in good health. The chain is built from TRBV6-5 and TRBJ1-3; TCRdb picks TRBD1, but there is no DNA to check that call. CDR3 residues: CASSYGDRVGNTIYF.